One sample yielded the 29 T cell receptor beta chains listed below, sequenced in a study of blood T cell repertoires in COVID-19. The method was immunoSEQ multiplex PCR; TCRdb's version includes in-frame clones alone and lacks a portion of them. The sample has approximately 240,000 clones, around 85% seen once; the top ten hold roughly 6.4%. Source material: peripheral blood. The receptors here all came from a woman aged 60 to 75 with active or convalescent COVID-19.

The gene calls are TRBV24-1 and TRBJ2-3; maybe TRBD1 (5 bases). The V end lost 2 bases, the J end lost 5 bases, and 7 bases lay between the germline ends. Germline assignment: CDR1 KGHDR and CDR2 SFDVKD. The CDR3 spans 13 residues. The DNA of the CDR3 is TGTGCCACCAGTGATTACAGGCAAGATACGCAGTATTTT. Encoded protein: CATSDYRQDTQYF.

This chain connects TRBV12-3 or TRBV12-4 to TRBJ2-1; D might be TRBD1 (7 bases). Trimming stripped 5 bases from V and 12 bases from J, with 11 bases between. The CDR3 runs 11 residues. This chain's CDR3 is CASSPRDRQFF. In nucleotides, the CDR3 is TGTGCCAGCAGTCCGCGGGACAGGCAGTTCTTC.

The V call is TRBV11-2, the J call TRBJ2-3; D gene uncertain. The germline V gene encodes CDR1 SGHAT and CDR2 FQNNGV. V was trimmed by 1 base and J by 2 bases, leaving 10 bases between them. The length of the CDR3 is 15 residues. DNA of the CDR3: TGTGCCAGCAGCTTAGGAATCCTAGACACAGATACGCAGTATTTT. Translating it yields CASSLGILDTDTQYF.

This sequence joins TRBV19 and TRBJ1-1; 7 positions agree with TRBD1. V lost 9 bases, J lost 4 bases, and 14 bases stayed unmatched. Germline loops: CDR1 LNHDA, CDR2 SQIVND (reference sequence). The CDR3 runs to 15 residues. The CDR3 region is CASPSPGQTVTEAFF. The CDR3, as DNA: TGTGCCAGCCCCTCGCCGGGACAGACAGTCACTGAAGCTTTCTTT.

V and J are TRBV6-5 and TRBJ1-4; D unresolved. Germline V lookup: CDR1 MNHEY, CDR2 SVGAGI. The CDR3 extends over 12 amino acids. Trimming removed 6 bases at V and 4 bases at J, with 6 bases between. CDR3 bases: TGTGCCAGCAGGGGAGATAATGAAAAACTGTTTTTT. Amino acids: CASRGDNEKLFF.

The rearrangement uses TRBV5-6 and TRBJ2-1, with 8 bases lining up with TRBD2. Looked up from germline, CDR1 is SGHDT and CDR2 is YYEEEE. CDR3 size: 17 residues. The V and J ends lost 3 bases and 4 bases, in that order; junction bases with no gene match: 12. CDR3 in DNA: TGTGCCAGCAGCTCCTCGGGGCGGGGGGCCACTTACAATGAGCAGTTCTTC. This sequence encodes CASSSSGRGATYNEQFF.

The rearrangement links TRBV3-1 (or the pseudogene TRBV3-2) to TRBJ1-2; the match to TRBD1 covers 7 bases. J gave up 4 bases and V 4 bases, and 6 bases lay outside the gene matches. The germline CDR1 and CDR2 sequences are LGHDT and YNNKEL (reference sequence). The CDR3 length is 14 residues. CDR3: CASSPPGQLYGYTF. CDR3 nucleotides: TGTGCCAGCAGCCCTCCGGGACAGCTCTATGGCTACACCTTC.

The chain combines TRBV10-3 with TRBJ2-1; 8 bases align to TRBD2. The germline gives CDR1 ENHRY, CDR2 SYGVKD. Trimming at V came to 4 bases and at J to 6 bases, leaving 5 bases not matched to a gene. CDR3 size: 14 residues. In nucleotides, the CDR3 is TGTGCCATCAGTGCGGTCGGGACTAGCAATGAGCAGTTCTTC. Translation: CAISAVGTSNEQFF.

This chain uses TRBV9 with TRBJ1-3; D call uncertain. Trimming stripped 3 bases from V and 0 bases from J, with 10 bases between. Germline V lookup: CDR1 SGDLS, CDR2 YYNGEE. This CDR3 spans 15 amino acids. The CDR3 sequence: CASSAPGYSGNTIYF. The DNA of the CDR3 is TGTGCCAGCAGCGCCCCCGGGTACTCTGGAAACACCATATATTTT.

The rearrangement links TRBV4-1 to TRBJ2-5, with D maybe TRBD2 (5 bases). Germline V CDR1 and CDR2: MGHRA, YSYEKL. The V end was cut by 0 bases, the J end by 7 bases, with 15 bases between. This CDR3 comprises 15 residues. The DNA of the CDR3 is TGCGCCAGCAGCCAAGATGAGGACTCTCGAGGGACCCAGTACTTC. As protein: CASSQDEDSRGTQYF.

The chain carries TRBV5-1 and TRBJ1-1; unclear D gene. The V and J ends lost 4 bases and 5 bases respectively, with 15 bases between them. CDR3 length equals 14 residues. CDR1 is SGHRS and CDR2 is YFSETQ in the germline V gene. CDR3 sequence: CASSPGGRETEAFF. CDR3 DNA: TGCGCCAGCAGCCCGGGAGGGCGCGAGACTGAAGCTTTCTTT.

This clone was seen only once. The chain employs TRBV5-4 and TRBJ2-5; the match to TRBD2 covers 13 bases. Trimming cost V 4 bases and J 4 bases; bases outside gene matches: 7. This CDR3 has 16 residues. Per the germline V gene, CDR1 is SGHNT and CDR2 is YYREEE (reference sequence). The CDR3 loop is CASSPTSGGALETQYF. CDR3 sequence (DNA): TGTGCCAGCAGCCCCACTAGCGGGGGGGCCCTAGAGACCCAGTACTTC.

The chain joins TRBV19 to TRBJ2-3; 8 bases line up with TRBD1. Per the germline V gene, CDR1 is LNHDA and CDR2 is SQIVND (reference sequence). The CDR3 runs to 13 residues. The V and J ends lost 10 bases and 2 bases, in that order; junction bases with no gene match: 5. CDR3 region: CATGTGLTDTQYF. The CDR3 region has the DNA TGTGCCACGGGGACAGGACTCACAGATACGCAGTATTTT. The full variable domain, with the rest looked up from reference TRBV19 and TRBJ2-3, is DGGITQSPKYLFRKEGQNVTLSCEQNLNHDAMYWYRQDPGQGLRLIYYSQIVNDFQKGDIAEGYSVSREKKESFPLTVTSAQKNPTAFYLCATGTGLTDTQYFGPGTRLTVL.

The chain employs TRBV5-1 and TRBJ2-2, with TRBD1 as a possible D gene (6 bases). CDR1 and CDR2 from the germline V gene are SGHRS and YFSETQ. The CDR3 has 14 residues. V gave up 5 bases and J gave up 1 base, with 9 bases separating them. The CDR3 bases are TGCGCCAGCAGGGGACATCAGAACACCGGGGAGCTGTTTTTT. Translation gives CASRGHQNTGELFF. The full variable domain, in which reference TRBV5-1 and TRBJ2-2 provide the parts outside the CDR3, is KAGVTQTPRYLIKTRGQQVTLSCSPISGHRSVSWYQQTPGQGLQFLFEYFSETQRNKGNFPGRFSGRQFSNSRSEMNVSTLELGDSALYLCASRGHQNTGELFFGEGSRLTVL.

The CDR3 nucleotides read TGTGCCAGCAGCCAAGCGTTGGGGGAGGGCCCGGAGACCCAGTACTTC. It encodes CASSQALGEGPETQYF. The V and J genes are TRBV3-1 (or the pseudogene TRBV3-2) and TRBJ2-5; 7 bases are shared with TRBD2. Germline loops: CDR1 LGHDT, CDR2 YNNKEL (reference sequence). The CDR3 is 16 residues long. The V and J ends lost 1 base and 5 bases, in that order; junction bases with no gene match: 10.

This clone was recorded only once. The V gene is TRBV6-1, the J gene TRBJ2-2; TRBD1 matches 8 bases. CDR3 length: 18 residues. J gave up 4 bases and V 1 base, and 11 bases lay outside the gene matches. CDR1 is MNHNS, CDR2 SASEGT, per germline. The DNA of the CDR3 is TGTGCCAGCAGTGAAGTACTCCAGGGGGCCGGGGGCACCGGGGAGCTGTTTTTT. It codes for CASSEVLQGAGGTGELFF.

This clone appeared once. The V and J genes are TRBV7-4 and TRBJ2-7; TRBD1 aligns across 7 bases. CDR3 size: 16 residues. Germline V lookup: CDR1 SGHVT, CDR2 SQSDAQ. The trim removed 5 bases at V and 4 bases at J, leaving 14 bases unmatched. The CDR3 protein is CASSQTGAGGLYEQYF. The CDR3 region has the DNA TGTGCCAGCAGCCAAACAGGGGCAGGGGGTTTGTACGAGCAGTACTTC.

The rearrangement uses TRBV5-5 and TRBJ2-2, with 8 nucleotides matching TRBD2. Germline V gene lookup returns CDR1 SGHKS and CDR2 YYEKEE (reference sequence). Losses at the gene ends were 3 bases for V and 2 bases for J; bases not matched to a gene: 6. The length of the CDR3 is 16 residues. CDR3 amino acids: CASSSTSGLNTGELFF. The CDR3 DNA sequence: TGTGCCAGCAGCTCCACTAGCGGCCTAAACACCGGGGAGCTGTTTTTT. The full variable domain, its missing parts supplied by reference TRBV5-5 and TRBJ2-2, is DAGVTQSPTHLIKTRGQQVTLRCSPISGHKSVSWYQQVLGQGPQFIFQYYEKEERGRGNFPDRFSARQFPNYSSELNVNALLLGDSALYLCASSSTSGLNTGELFFGEGSRLTVL.

This rearrangement joins TRBV12-3 or TRBV12-4 to TRBJ1-1, with a possible D match to TRBD1 (5 bases). V was shortened by 11 bases and J by 5 bases, with 18 bases between the two germline ends. This CDR3 region has 13 residues. CDR3 loop: CASTKGINTEAFF. CDR3 in DNA: TGTGCCTCGACGAAGGGGATCAATACTGAAGCTTTCTTT.

This chain links TRBV5-6 with TRBJ1-2, with D tentatively TRBD1 (6 bases). V was clipped by 4 bases and J by 7 bases, with 14 bases between them. The CDR3 loop spans 13 amino acids. Germline CDR1 is SGHDT and CDR2 is YYEEEE. CDR3 DNA: TGTGCCAGCAGCGACGACAGGTGGGGTGGCTACACCTTC. It encodes CASSDDRWGGYTF. Together with reference TRBV5-6 and TRBJ1-2, the CDR3 gives the full variable domain: DAGVTQSPTHLIKTRGQQVTLRCSPKSGHDTVSWYQQALGQGPQFIFQYYEEEERQRGNFPDRFSGHQFPNYSSELNVNALLLGDSALYLCASSDDRWGGYTFGSGTRLTVV.

The gene calls are TRBV5-1 and TRBJ1-2; no definite D call. Germline values: CDR1 SGHRS, CDR2 YFSETQ. This CDR3 spans 13 amino acids. V gave up 0 bases and J gave up 8 bases, with 11 bases separating them. CDR3 coding DNA: TGCGCCAGCAGCTTGGGTGACGTGCGGGGCTACACCTTC. Its protein is CASSLGDVRGYTF.

The gene calls are TRBV3-1 (or the pseudogene TRBV3-2) and TRBJ1-2; D not certain. Germline V gene lookup returns CDR1 LGHDT and CDR2 YNNKEL (reference sequence). This CDR3 is built from 14 residues. Trimming removed 4 bases from V and 2 bases from J, with 11 bases in between. The CDR3 sequence: CASSLGLGNYGYTF. In DNA form, the CDR3 reads TGTGCCAGCAGCCTTGGACTGGGAAACTATGGCTACACCTTC.

The rearrangement uses TRBV2 and TRBJ1-2, with 7 bases aligning to TRBD1. The V gene end was trimmed by 6 bases and the J gene end by 5 bases; junction bases not matched to a gene: 3. The CDR3 consists of 12 residues. Germline V lookup: CDR1 SNHLY, CDR2 FYNNEI. The CDR3, as DNA: TGTGCCAGCAGGGTGACAGGGTATGGCTACACCTTC. This sequence encodes CASRVTGYGYTF.

The V and J genes are TRBV29-1 and TRBJ2-1, with 10 bases matching TRBD1. Germline assignment: CDR1 SQVTM and CDR2 ANQGSEA. The CDR3 covers 13 residues. V was pared by 8 bases and J by 6 bases, with 7 bases of the junction left unmatched. CDR3 DNA sequence: TGCAGCTTAACCGGGACAGGGGCCAATGAGCAGTTCTTC. It specifies CSLTGTGANEQFF.

The chain's CDR3 is CAWSVRLAGGGDTQYF. CDR3 sequence (DNA): TGTGCCTGGAGTGTACGACTAGCGGGAGGAGGGGATACGCAGTATTTT. This chain connects TRBV30 to TRBJ2-3, with 13 bases that match TRBD2. V lost 0 bases to trimming and J lost 6 bases; unmatched junction nucleotides: 6. CDR1 and CDR2 (germline): GTSNPN, SVGIG (reference sequence). CDR3 length: 16 amino acids.

This chain uses TRBV7-2 with TRBJ2-1; TRBD2 matches at 13 bases. Looked up from germline, CDR1 is SGHTA and CDR2 is FQGNSA. The CDR3 length is 16 residues. With V trimmed by 5 bases and J by 7 bases, 8 bases remained unmatched. CDR3 sequence reads: CASSPRTSGSWNEQFF. In DNA form, the CDR3 reads TGTGCCAGCAGCCCCCGGACTAGCGGGAGTTGGAATGAGCAGTTCTTC.

The rearrangement uses TRBV6-5 and TRBJ2-1, with D uncertain. V was shortened by 8 bases and J by 4 bases, with 18 bases between the two germline ends. This CDR3 spans 15 amino acids. Germline values: CDR1 MNHEY, CDR2 SVGAGI. In DNA, the CDR3 is TGTGCCAGCCTTGCTTCCGAGAGCCCATACAATGAGCAGTTCTTC. Translated, it gives CASLASESPYNEQFF.

V is TRBV5-6 and J is TRBJ2-5, with 11 bases matching TRBD2. This CDR3 region has 15 residues. Germline CDR1 reads SGHDT; CDR2 reads YYEEEE. The V gene end was trimmed by 4 bases and the J gene end by 5 bases; junction bases not matched to a gene: 7. The CDR3 protein is CASSVLAGGFETQYF. In DNA, the CDR3 is TGTGCCAGCAGCGTATTAGCGGGAGGGTTTGAGACCCAGTACTTC.

V is TRBV9 and J is TRBJ2-3; the D is unclear. CDR1 SGDLS and CDR2 YYNGEE come from the germline V gene. Trimming removed 0 bases from V and 2 bases from J, with 4 bases in between. The CDR3 is made up of 13 amino acids. This chain's CDR3 is CASSVAPTDTQYF. The CDR3 coding sequence is TGTGCCAGCAGCGTAGCTCCCACAGATACGCAGTATTTT. The whole variable domain, filled in from reference TRBV9 and TRBJ2-3, reads DSGVTQTPKHLITATGQRVTLRCSPRSGDLSVYWYQQSLDQGLQFLIQYYNGEERAKGNILERFSAQQFPDLHSELNLSSLELGDSALYFCASSVAPTDTQYFGPGTRLTVL.